This T cell receptor (beta chain) was captured by sequencing in a study of blood T cell repertoires in COVID-19. Study-wide context: Specimens from acute and convalescent COVID-19 originated in the United States, Italy and Spain. Sources were T cells, B-cell-depleted T cells, or PBMCs; the material itself was cDNA or gDNA.

The V and J ends lost 5 bases and 4 bases, in that order; junction bases with no gene match: 5. The CDR3 contains 15 residues. CDR1 is SGHTA, CDR2 FQGNSA, per germline. In the authors' workflow: Scientists estimated how many nucleated cells there were by amplifying reference gene primers. Generated by immunoSEQ multiplex PCR, the TCRdb table keeps only in-frame clones and is missing some. V and J calls and clone size come straight from that table; D and trimming were deduced from the DNA. Among around 68,000 clones, around 89% were seen once, and the ten largest hold 2.7%. The TCR sequence derives from a man aged 45-60 years with acute or convalescent COVID-19. The chain has TRBV7-2 and TRBJ1-6; TRBD1 matches 7 bases. What was sequenced was peripheral blood. CDR3 nucleotide sequence: TGTGCCAGCAGCATACAGGGGCCTTATAATTCACCCCTCCACTTT. Protein: CASSIQGPYNSPLHF.